The 31 T cell receptor beta chains below all came from one sample that was sequenced in a study of blood T cell repertoires in COVID-19. Here immunoSEQ multiplex PCR was the method, and the copy in TCRdb shows in-frame clones only, minus some. Here the sample spans some 240,000 clones, 80% being singletons. The sample was peripheral blood. These receptor sequences come from a woman aged 70-85 years with acute or convalescent COVID-19.

The V gene is TRBV6-2 or TRBV6-3, the J gene TRBJ2-4, with a tentative D call TRBD1 (5 bases). The CDR3 has 13 amino acids. Per the germline V gene, CDR1 is MNHEY and CDR2 is SVGEGT. Trimming took off 4 bases at V and 15 bases at J, with 19 bases between the two ends. The CDR3 region is CASSSGWVGIPYF. As DNA, the CDR3 is TGTGCCAGCAGTTCAGGGTGGGTTGGGATCCCGTACTTC.

A few counts support this clone. V gene TRBV19 combines with J gene TRBJ1-3; 8 bases are a match to TRBD1. The germline V gene has CDR1 LNHDA and CDR2 SQIVND (reference sequence). The V segment lost 2 bases and the J segment 4 bases; nucleotides outside the gene matches: 4. The CDR3 runs 15 residues. CDR3: CASSIQGARGNTIYF. The CDR3 nucleotides are TGTGCCAGTAGTATACAGGGGGCAAGAGGAAACACCATATATTTT.

This chain links TRBV2 with TRBJ2-7; TRBD1 aligns across 9 bases. This CDR3 comprises 15 residues. V shed 3 bases, J shed 1 base, and the junction held 4 bases outside the gene matches. The V gene's germline CDR1 is SNHLY and CDR2 FYNNEI. CDR3 protein: CASSDGTGTSYEQYV. In nucleotides, the CDR3 is TGTGCCAGCAGTGATGGGACAGGGACGTCCTACGAGCAGTACGTC.

The table lists this clone with a few counts. V gene TRBV24-1 combines with J gene TRBJ2-3; 8 bases agree with TRBD1. After removal of 9 bases from V and 5 bases from J, the junction contained 3 bases not matched to a gene. The CDR3 is made up of 12 amino acids. Germline CDR1 is KGHDR and CDR2 is SFDVKD. In DNA, the CDR3 is TGTGCCACCGGGACAGGTCAAGATACGCAGTATTTT. This codes for CATGTGQDTQYF.

This chain uses TRBV2 with TRBJ1-2, with TRBD1 identical over 10 bases. Germline trimming cut 7 bases from V and 8 bases from J; bases unmatched to any gene: 4. CDR1 SNHLY and CDR2 FYNNEI come from the germline V gene. The CDR3 runs to 12 residues. The CDR3 DNA follows: TGTGCCAGCAATGGACAGGGGGTCGGCTACACCTTC. As protein: CASNGQGVGYTF. Full variable domain (remainder filled in from reference TRBV2 and TRBJ1-2): EPEVTQTPSHQVTQMGQEVILRCVPISNHLYFYWYRQILGQKVEFLVSFYNNEISEKSEIFDDQFSVERPDGSNFTLKIRSTKLEDSAMYFCASNGQGVGYTFGSGTRLTVV.

V is TRBV2 and J is TRBJ2-2; 7 bases map to TRBD1. J lost 1 base, V lost 6 bases, and 2 bases had no gene match. Per germline, CDR1 SNHLY and CDR2 FYNNEI. This CDR3 has 14 amino acids. The CDR3 here is CASRDRRNTGELFF. CDR3 nucleotide sequence: TGTGCCAGCAGGGACAGGAGGAACACCGGGGAGCTGTTTTTT.

This chain joins TRBV24-1 and TRBJ2-3; maybe TRBD2 (5 bases). Germline CDR1 KGHDR, CDR2 SFDVKD. Trimming cost V 4 bases and J 5 bases, with 18 bases left between them. This CDR3 has 16 residues. CDR3 amino acids: CATSDLTTAALDTQYF. CDR3 in DNA: TGTGCCACCAGTGACCTGACCACAGCGGCCCTAGATACGCAGTATTTT.

There are a few counts of this clone. The gene calls are TRBV7-9 and TRBJ2-5, with TRBD2 matching 9 bases. The CDR3 contains 16 residues. V lost 1 base to trimming and J lost 2 bases; unmatched junction nucleotides: 5. Germline CDR1 and CDR2: SEHNR and FQNEAQ (reference sequence). The CDR3 DNA is TGTGCCAGCAGCTTAGGGTTAGCGGGGGCACAAGAGACCCAGTACTTC. Translating it yields CASSLGLAGAQETQYF.

The gene calls are TRBV5-1 and TRBJ1-1, with TRBD1 matching over 8 bases. Trimming cost V 3 bases and J 4 bases; bases outside gene matches: 5. The CDR3 is made up of 14 amino acids. Per the germline V gene, CDR1 is SGHRS and CDR2 is YFSETQ. This chain's CDR3 is CASSWDRMGTEAFF. The CDR3 region has the DNA TGCGCCAGCAGCTGGGACAGGATGGGCACTGAAGCTTTCTTT.

The J gene is TRBJ1-3, the V gene TRBV5-6, with a tentative D call TRBD1 (5 bases). V was clipped by 6 bases and J by 4 bases, with 11 bases between them. The germline gives CDR1 SGHDT, CDR2 YYEEEE. The CDR3 is made up of 13 amino acids. Here the CDR3 DNA reads TGTGCCAGCAAGGAGGGGCCGGGAAACACCATATATTTT. It specifies CASKEGPGNTIYF.

This sequence joins TRBV30 and TRBJ1-6; D unclear. The CDR3 runs to 12 residues. V shed 3 bases and J shed 4 bases, with 4 bases lying between them. Germline V gives CDR1 GTSNPN, CDR2 SVGIG (reference sequence). The CDR3 DNA follows: TGTGCCTGGAGCGGGTATAATTCACCCCTCCACTTT. It is translated as CAWSGYNSPLHF.

A few counts support this clone. This rearrangement joins TRBV11-2 to TRBJ2-4; TRBD1 aligns across 9 bases. Trimming took 6 bases from V and 6 from J; bases not matched to a gene: 6. Germline CDR1 is SGHAT and CDR2 is FQNNGV. CDR3 size: 14 residues. CDR3 nucleotides: TGTGCCAGCAGTTCTACGGGACAGGGAAACATTCAGTACTTC. Its protein is CASSSTGQGNIQYF.

This clone turned up a few times. The chain combines TRBV6-5 with TRBJ1-2, with TRBD1 matching 7 bases. Germline V gene lookup returns CDR1 MNHEY and CDR2 SVGAGI. The length of the CDR3 is 13 residues. V gave up 6 bases and J gave up 4 bases; unmatched junction bases: 5. CDR3 nucleotide sequence: TGTGCCAGCAGACCCGGACAGGTCTATGGCTACACCTTC. This encodes CASRPGQVYGYTF.

This chain uses TRBV27 with TRBJ2-3; the D gene is possibly TRBD1 (5 bases). Germline V lookup: CDR1 MNHEY, CDR2 SMNVEV (reference sequence). V was clipped by 2 bases and J by 6 bases, with 9 bases between them. The CDR3 consists of 13 residues. CDR3 amino acids: CASSLPGSDTQYF. The CDR3 bases are TGTGCCAGCAGTTTACCAGGGTCGGATACGCAGTATTTT.

The table lists this clone with a count of one. The chain recombines TRBV3-1 (or the pseudogene TRBV3-2) with TRBJ2-3; D gene uncertain. Trimming pared 4 bases from V and 4 bases from J, leaving 9 bases between. The CDR3 runs to 13 residues. Germline values: CDR1 LGHDT, CDR2 YNNKEL (reference sequence). This chain's CDR3 is CASSPSGPDTQYF. In DNA form, the CDR3 reads TGTGCCAGCAGCCCCTCAGGTCCAGATACGCAGTATTTT.

This CDR3 reads CATWTGSFSEQYF. The CDR3 nucleotides read TGTGCCACTTGGACAGGGAGTTTTTCCGAGCAGTACTTC. This chain links TRBV27 with TRBJ2-7; 8 bases match TRBD1. The CDR3 is 13 amino acids. Germline V lookup: CDR1 MNHEY, CDR2 SMNVEV (reference sequence). The junction had 11 bases not matched to a gene; V was cut back by 10 bases and J by 6 bases.

This clone was seen only a few times. The gene calls are TRBV6-5 and TRBJ1-2, with D perhaps matching TRBD1 (5 bases). CDR1 MNHEY and CDR2 SVGAGI come from the germline V gene. The CDR3 is 13 amino acids. V lost 8 bases to trimming and J lost 1 base, with 11 bases between them. CDR3 residues: CASFDRFNYGYTF. CDR3 sequence (DNA): TGTGCCAGCTTTGACAGATTTAACTATGGCTACACCTTC.

This chain joins TRBV20-1 and TRBJ1-1; 7 nucleotides line up with TRBD1. After removal of 6 bases from V and 10 bases from J, the junction contained 8 bases not matched to a gene. Germline V gene lookup returns CDR1 DFQATT and CDR2 SNEGSKA (reference sequence). The length of the CDR3 is 11 residues. In nucleotides, the CDR3 is TGCAGTGCGATGCTCGGACAGGCAGCTTTCTTT. Translation gives CSAMLGQAAFF.

The rearrangement joins TRBV19 to TRBJ2-7, with D possibly TRBD2 on 5 matching bases. This CDR3 comprises 15 residues. CDR1 is LNHDA and CDR2 is SQIVND in the germline V gene (reference sequence). Trimming cost V 7 bases and J 3 bases, with 19 bases left between them. The CDR3 nucleotides read TGTGCCAGTAATCGACGGGCAGGTGGAGGCTACGAGCAGTACTTC. It specifies CASNRRAGGGYEQYF.

The rearrangement uses TRBV18 and TRBJ2-6; 7 bases are shared with TRBD1. V trimming: 5 bases; J trimming: 0 bases; junction bases outside the gene matches: 10. The CDR3 is made up of 18 amino acids. Germline CDR1 is KGHSH and CDR2 is LQKENI. The CDR3 bases are TGTGCCAGCTCAGCGACCGGGACAGATCTCTCTGGGGCCAACGTCCTGACTTTC. This translates into CASSATGTDLSGANVLTF.

This CDR3 is CASSKLTRGATEAFF. The CDR3 region has the DNA TGCGCCAGCAGCAAGCTGACCCGAGGTGCCACTGAAGCTTTCTTT. V and J are TRBV5-1 and TRBJ1-1, with unresolved D. Germline assignment: CDR1 SGHRS and CDR2 YFSETQ. The length of the CDR3 is 15 residues. The V and J ends lost 4 bases and 4 bases respectively, with 17 bases between them.

The sample holds one count of this clone. CDR3 nucleotide sequence: TGTGCCAGCAGTTACGGGGCAGTAAATGGCTACACCTTC. Its translation is CASSYGAVNGYTF. The rearrangement joins TRBV6-2 or TRBV6-3 to TRBJ1-2; perhaps TRBD1 as D (5 bases). There are 13 residues in the CDR3. Trimming cost V 2 bases and J 6 bases, with 10 bases left between them. CDR1 and CDR2 (germline): MNHEY, SVGEGT.

This clone appeared once. CDR3 residues: CATSREFTDTQYF. The CDR3 nucleotides are TGTGCCACCAGTAGGGAGTTCACAGATACGCAGTATTTT. This chain links TRBV24-1 with TRBJ2-3; D is perhaps TRBD2 (5 bases). The germline V gene encodes CDR1 KGHDR and CDR2 SFDVKD. This CDR3 region has 13 residues. V dropped 6 bases and J dropped 2 bases, with 8 bases sitting between them.

This clone is judged medium-sized. The chain couples TRBV11-2 to TRBJ1-1; weak D call: TRBD1 (5 bases). The CDR3 totals 16 residues. The V end lost 3 bases, the J end lost 0 bases, and 14 bases lay between the germline ends. From germline, CDR1 is SGHAT and CDR2 FQNNGV. The CDR3 protein is CASSFSGGTMNTEAFF. The CDR3 DNA sequence: TGTGCCAGCAGCTTTTCGGGGGGGACCATGAACACTGAAGCTTTCTTT.

V is TRBV18 and J is TRBJ2-5; D gene uncertain. Germline CDR1 and CDR2: KGHSH and LQKENI. V was trimmed by 1 base and J by 3 bases, leaving 6 bases between them. The CDR3 consists of 13 residues. Here the CDR3 DNA reads TGTGCCAGCTCACCACGGCAGAAAGAGACCCAGTACTTC. This encodes CASSPRQKETQYF. Variable domain in full (rest from reference TRBV18 and TRBJ2-5): NAGVMQNPRHLVRRRGQEARLRCSPMKGHSHVYWYRQLPEEGLKFMVYLQKENIIDESGMPKERFSAEFPKEGPSILRIQQVVRGDSAAYFCASSPRQKETQYFGPGTRLLVL.

The chain has TRBV7-7 and TRBJ2-7; D is possibly TRBD2 (5 bases). CDR1 and CDR2 from the germline V gene are SSHAT and FNYEAQ (reference sequence). Trimming pared 5 bases from V and 4 bases from J, leaving 21 bases between. CDR3 length: 16 amino acids. DNA for the CDR3: TGTGCCAGCAGCCCACCGAGGGTGGGCCCCAGATACGAGCAGTACGTC. Amino acid sequence: CASSPPRVGPRYEQYV.

The chain recombines TRBV7-2 with TRBJ2-3, with 9 positions matching TRBD2. Germline loops: CDR1 SGHTA, CDR2 FQGNSA. The CDR3 contains 16 residues. Germline trimming cut 4 bases from V and 3 bases from J; bases unmatched to any gene: 8. In nucleotides, the CDR3 is TGTGCCAGCAGCTCACGGAGCGGGGGGTTTACAGATACGCAGTATTTT. Translated, it gives CASSSRSGGFTDTQYF. Full variable domain (missing parts from reference TRBV7-2 and TRBJ2-3): GAGVSQSPSNKVTEKGKDVELRCDPISGHTALYWYRQSLGQGLEFLIYFQGNSAPDKSGLPSDRFSAERTGGSVSTLTIQRTQQEDSAVYLCASSSRSGGFTDTQYFGPGTRLTVL.

The chain employs TRBV27 and TRBJ1-6; no firm D call. V was shortened by 3 bases and J by 9 bases, with 9 bases between the two germline ends. The germline gives CDR1 MNHEY, CDR2 SMNVEV (reference sequence). CDR3 length: 13 residues. CDR3 in amino acids: CASSFREGSPLHF. As DNA, the CDR3 is TGTGCCAGCAGTTTTAGGGAGGGTTCACCCCTCCACTTT.

J is TRBJ2-7 and V is TRBV6-2 or TRBV6-3; possibly TRBD1 for D (6 bases). CDR1 MNHEY and CDR2 SVGEGT come from the germline V gene. The CDR3 runs to 14 residues. Trimming pared 4 bases from V and 0 bases from J, leaving 10 bases between. The CDR3 loop is CASSFRGSSYEQYF. CDR3 DNA sequence: TGTGCCAGCAGTTTCAGGGGTAGCTCCTACGAGCAGTACTTC.

The CDR3 DNA reads TGTGCCAGCAGCCGGATGGGTAGCGGGGGAAGTGGAGAGACCCAGTACTTC. Its protein is CASSRMGSGGSGETQYF. The chain has TRBV3-1 (or the pseudogene TRBV3-2) and TRBJ2-5; 9 nucleotides align to TRBD2. V shed 4 bases and J 4 bases; nucleotides not matched to a gene: 13. The germline gives CDR1 LGHDT, CDR2 YNNKEL (reference sequence). The CDR3 spans 17 residues.

The chain links TRBV10-3 to TRBJ2-6, with TRBD2 matching over 15 bases. This CDR3 is 17 amino acids long. J lost 2 bases, V lost 4 bases, and 0 bases had no gene match. Germline CDR1 ENHRY, CDR2 SYGVKD. CDR3 residues: CAISGTSGGAGANVLTF. The CDR3 DNA sequence: TGTGCCATCAGTGGGACTAGCGGGGGGGCTGGGGCCAACGTCCTGACTTTC.